This T cell receptor (beta chain) was sequenced in a study of T cell responses to AZD1222 COVID-19 vaccine. General study findings and limits: Donors were largely white British and mainly female; clonal diversity was possibly underestimated. Receipt of two AZD1222 doses was followed by a rise in Spike-specific TCR breadth and depth. Nearly half of spike-specific TCRs reportedly target unmutated variant regions. The number of AZD1222 recipients seropositive at baseline was only 6 or 7.

TCRdb keeps only in-frame clones here, not all; method: immunoSEQ multiplex PCR. The sample carries around 100,000 clones, around 87% recorded once. Germline CDR1 is SGHRS and CDR2 is YFSETQ. The CDR3 has 14 residues. Deletions cut 1 base from V and 5 bases from J, with 12 bases between. For this clone: The target antigen is unknown.

The rearrangement links TRBV5-1 to TRBJ1-1; possible D gene TRBD1, 6 bases. The material was peripheral blood, obtained on day 0 of MenACWY control vaccination. This receptor was obtained from an adult in good health. CDR3 DNA: TGCGCCAGCAGCTTGCTTGGGGGGGCGACTGAAGCTTTCTTT. This gives the protein CASSLLGGATEAFF.